The 27 T cell receptor beta chains below come from one sample, sequenced in a study of cytomegalovirus exposure and HLA in healthy donors. Both 60 Vbeta primers and 13 Jbeta primers went into the PCR. Repertoires were generated with immunoSEQ multiplex PCR, while TCRdb's copy carries only in-frame clones and drops some. The table includes around 160,000 clones, over 80% detected once. The sample was PBMCs. The receptors were sampled from a woman between 18 and 29 years old in good health and CMV-seronegative.

This chain joins TRBV5-6 and TRBJ2-1; 7 nucleotides align to TRBD2. CDR1 and CDR2 from the germline V gene are SGHDT and YYEEEE. The V gene end was trimmed by 0 bases and the J gene end by 0 bases; junction bases not matched to a gene: 3. The length of the CDR3 is 16 residues. CDR3 amino acids: CASSLGDYISYNEQFF. The CDR3 bases are TGTGCCAGCAGCTTGGGGGACTACATCTCCTACAATGAGCAGTTCTTC. Based on the CDR3 plus reference TRBV5-6 and TRBJ2-1, the full variable domain is DAGVTQSPTHLIKTRGQQVTLRCSPKSGHDTVSWYQQALGQGPQFIFQYYEEEERQRGNFPDRFSGHQFPNYSSELNVNALLLGDSALYLCASSLGDYISYNEQFFGPGTRLTVL.

The chain recombines TRBV19 with TRBJ1-2; D uncertain. V was clipped by 3 bases and J by 7 bases, with 9 bases between them. CDR1 LNHDA and CDR2 SQIVND come from the germline V gene (reference sequence). The CDR3 spans 12 residues. Here the CDR3 reads CASSMLSGGYTF. DNA for the CDR3: TGTGCCAGTAGTATGTTAAGCGGTGGCTACACCTTC.

The rearrangement joins TRBV27 to TRBJ2-2; TRBD2 aligns across 7 bases. After removal of 8 bases from V and 0 bases from J, the junction contained 3 bases not matched to a gene. The V gene's germline CDR1 is MNHEY and CDR2 SMNVEV (reference sequence). The CDR3 totals 14 residues. The CDR3 loop is CASAGTTNTGELFF. The CDR3 nucleotides are TGTGCCAGCGCGGGGACTACGAACACCGGGGAGCTGTTTTTT.

V and J are TRBV6-4 and TRBJ2-2; no clear D gene. The ends were cut back, 0 bases at V and 4 bases at J, with 3 bases in the middle. This CDR3 region has 13 residues. Germline loops: CDR1 MRHNA, CDR2 SNTAGT. The CDR3 region is CASSDSATGELFF. The DNA for the CDR3 is TGTGCCAGCAGTGACTCGGCCACCGGGGAGCTGTTTTTT.

This chain connects TRBV19 to TRBJ1-1, with 8 nucleotides matching TRBD1. Per the germline V gene, CDR1 is LNHDA and CDR2 is SQIVND (reference sequence). There are 12 residues in the CDR3. V shed 6 bases and J 6 bases; nucleotides not matched to a gene: 3. The CDR3 loop reads CASSRGRAEAFF. In nucleotides, the CDR3 is TGTGCCAGTAGCAGGGGGCGGGCTGAAGCTTTCTTT.

Here the CDR3 reads CASSPRTLAGASTGELFF. The DNA for the CDR3 is TGTGCCAGCAGCCCCAGAACCCTAGCGGGGGCGAGCACCGGGGAGCTGTTTTTT. The rearrangement uses TRBV7-9 and TRBJ2-2; TRBD2 agrees at 10 bases. Unmatched junction bases numbered 13, after V lost 5 bases and J lost 4 bases. The V gene's germline CDR1 is SEHNR and CDR2 FQNEAQ (reference sequence). The CDR3 runs to 18 residues. The full variable domain, its missing parts supplied by reference TRBV7-9 and TRBJ2-2, is DTGVSQNPRHKITKRGQNVTFRCDPISEHNRLYWYRQTLGQGPEFLTYFQNEAQLEKSRLLSDRFSAERPKGSFSTLEIQRTEQGDSAMYLCASSPRTLAGASTGELFFGEGSRLTVL.

The chain uses TRBV4-2 and TRBJ1-4; D uncertain. V was clipped by 4 bases and J by 1 base, with 13 bases between them. Germline V CDR1 and CDR2: LGHNA, YNFKEQ. CDR3 size: 16 residues. CDR3 DNA: TGTGCCAGCAGCCGCTCGCGGCGGGGAACTAATGAAAAACTGTTTTTT. Its translation is CASSRSRRGTNEKLFF.

This sequence joins TRBV4-1 and TRBJ2-5; 7 bases fit TRBD1. The end of the DNA aligns better with TRBJ2-7, so the J call may be wrong. Germline assignment: CDR1 MGHRA and CDR2 YSYEKL. The CDR3 has 16 residues. CDR3 residues: CASSQDLWQGAYEQYF. CDR3 in DNA: TGCGCCAGCAGCCAAGATCTCTGGCAGGGGGCCTACGAGCAGTACTTC.

The chain links TRBV9 to TRBJ2-2; D is unresolved. This CDR3 spans 14 amino acids. V was cut by 0 bases and J by 6 bases, with 9 bases left in between. Germline V gene sequence: CDR1 SGDLS, CDR2 YYNGEE. CDR3 region: CASSVGSRAGELFF. In DNA form, the CDR3 reads TGTGCCAGCAGCGTAGGGTCTCGGGCCGGGGAGCTGTTTTTT.

As concerns this clone: Relative to the germline gene, one junction end is altered; a read error may explain this. The gene calls are TRBV4-1 and TRBJ2-3, with TRBD2 matching 9 bases. This CDR3 has 17 residues. Germline V gene data show CDR1 as MGHRA and CDR2 as YSYEKL. The CDR3 nucleotides are TGCGTCAGCAGCCAATATCGCGGGGGGGATAGCACAGATACGCAGTATTTT. Protein sequence: CVSSQYRGGDSTDTQYF.

The CDR3 protein is CASSLAGVTRGSPLHF. CDR3 coding DNA: TGTGCCAGCAGCTTGGCGGGGGTCACGAGGGGTTCACCCCTCCACTTT. This chain connects TRBV5-6 to TRBJ1-6; the D gene is possibly TRBD1 (5 bases). This CDR3 region has 16 residues. Trimming stripped 0 bases from V and 9 bases from J, with 16 bases between. The germline V gene encodes CDR1 SGHDT and CDR2 YYEEEE.

CDR3 DNA: TGTGCCAGCAGCTCGAAGGGCTTTTCAGGACAGGGGGGATACGAGCAGTACTTC. Translation gives CASSSKGFSGQGGYEQYF. This sequence joins TRBV11-2 and TRBJ2-7, with 10 nucleotides matching TRBD1. CDR3 length: 18 amino acids. CDR1 is SGHAT, CDR2 FQNNGV, per germline. J lost 4 bases, V lost 4 bases, and 16 bases had no gene match.

The chain links TRBV6-1 to TRBJ1-3; maybe TRBD1 (6 bases). The CDR3 sequence is 15 residues long. CDR1 and CDR2 from the germline V gene are MNHNS and SASEGT. Trimming removed 4 bases from V and 2 bases from J, with 12 bases in between. The CDR3: CASSAQGSTGNTIYF. CDR3 sequence (DNA): TGTGCCAGCAGTGCCCAGGGGTCCACTGGAAACACCATATATTTT.

The chain combines TRBV5-5 with TRBJ2-7, with 8 bases matching TRBD1. Germline CDR1 reads SGHKS; CDR2 reads YYEKEE (reference sequence). CDR3 length equals 14 residues. V shed 0 bases, J shed 4 bases, and the junction held 3 bases outside the gene matches. The CDR3 here is CASSLDGTGYEQYF. DNA of the CDR3: TGTGCCAGCAGCTTGGATGGGACAGGTTACGAGCAGTACTTC.

The rearrangement uses TRBV19 and TRBJ2-1; 8 bases agree with TRBD2. The ends lost 3 bases at V and 4 bases at J; junction bases unmatched: 5. Germline values: CDR1 LNHDA, CDR2 SQIVND (reference sequence). This CDR3 comprises 15 residues. CDR3 loop: CASSITGGVYNEQFF. In DNA, the CDR3 is TGTGCCAGTAGTATTACGGGGGGGGTTTACAATGAGCAGTTCTTC.

The genes are TRBV5-6 and TRBJ2-2; 7 nucleotides align to TRBD1. J was trimmed by 1 base and V by 1 base; bases with no gene match: 13. The CDR3 contains 19 residues. From germline, CDR1 is SGHDT and CDR2 YYEEEE. CDR3 in amino acids: CASSLKVASRGRNTGELFF. In nucleotides, the CDR3 is TGTGCCAGCAGCTTGAAGGTGGCTAGCAGGGGGAGGAACACCGGGGAGCTGTTTTTT.

The chain is built from TRBV7-9 and TRBJ1-2; D is possibly TRBD1 (6 bases). Germline CDR1 reads SEHNR; CDR2 reads FQNEAQ (reference sequence). The CDR3 contains 16 residues. V lost 5 bases, J lost 0 bases, and 16 bases lay in between. The CDR3 region is CASSLGGGEANYGYTF. The CDR3 DNA reads as TGTGCCAGCAGCCTGGGAGGGGGAGAAGCTAACTATGGCTACACCTTC.

The rearrangement uses TRBV5-3 and TRBJ1-5; the match to TRBD1 covers 9 bases. Being an ORF, TRBV5-3 has a function that is uncertain. The CDR3 is 19 amino acids. Trimming cost V 4 bases and J 0 bases; bases outside gene matches: 14. The CDR3 protein is CARSLTRDRVTPSNQPQHF. CDR3 nucleotide sequence: TGTGCCAGAAGCCTGACCCGGGACAGGGTAACGCCTAGCAATCAGCCCCAGCATTTT.

This clone came up once. This chain joins TRBV5-5 and TRBJ1-4, with D hard to call. CDR1 is SGHKS and CDR2 is YYEKEE in the germline V gene (reference sequence). Trimming stripped 5 bases from V and 3 bases from J, with 11 bases between. The length of the CDR3 is 14 residues. The CDR3: CASRAGGSNEKLFF. The CDR3 DNA reads as TGTGCCAGCAGGGCGGGAGGGTCTAATGAAAAACTGTTTTTT.

The CDR3 protein is CASSSGKGQLISYEQYF. The CDR3 DNA is TGTGCCAGCAGCTCGGGAAAAGGACAGCTAATTTCCTACGAGCAGTACTTC. This chain links TRBV7-9 with TRBJ2-7; the D gene is possibly TRBD1 (6 bases). The V gene lost 4 bases and the J gene lost 1 base, with 20 bases spanning the gap. Germline assignment: CDR1 SEHNR and CDR2 FQNEAQ (reference sequence). The CDR3 is 17 amino acids.

The chain employs TRBV19 and TRBJ1-4, with D tentatively TRBD1 (6 bases). Trimming removed 10 bases from V and 8 bases from J, with 26 bases in between. The CDR3 runs 16 residues. Per the germline V gene, CDR1 is LNHDA and CDR2 is SQIVND (reference sequence). DNA for the CDR3: TGTGCCATCACGCCACCCCTGACAGGATGGGAGGAAAAACTGTTTTTT. Translated, it gives CAITPPLTGWEEKLFF.

The chain employs TRBV6-1 and TRBJ1-1; unclear D gene. The CDR3 has 15 amino acids. The V end was cut by 8 bases, the J end by 0 bases, with 16 bases between. The germline V gene has CDR1 MNHNS and CDR2 SASEGT. The DNA for the CDR3 is TGTGCCAGCCTACCTCAGGCGGGGATGAACACTGAAGCTTTCTTT. Protein: CASLPQAGMNTEAFF.

The chain uses TRBV27 and TRBJ1-1, with TRBD1 matching 10 bases. The J segment lost 4 bases and the V segment lost 5 bases, leaving 4 bases of the junction unmatched. The CDR3 runs 14 residues. In germline, CDR1 is MNHEY, CDR2 SMNVEV (reference sequence). The CDR3 DNA reads as TGTGCCAGCAGTAGACAGGGGGCACTCACTGAAGCTTTCTTT. Its protein product is CASSRQGALTEAFF.

The genes are TRBV5-4 and TRBJ1-2; maybe TRBD1 (6 bases). Germline lookup yields CDR1 SGHNT and CDR2 YYREEE (reference sequence). The ends were cut back, 0 bases at V and 0 bases at J, with 6 bases in the middle. The CDR3 runs 14 residues. In DNA form, the CDR3 reads TGTGCCAGCAGCTTGGGACAGGCTAACTATGGCTACACCTTC. It is translated as CASSLGQANYGYTF. The whole variable domain, filled in from reference TRBV5-4 and TRBJ1-2, reads ETGVTQSPTHLIKTRGQQVTLRCSSQSGHNTVSWYQQALGQGPQFIFQYYREEENGRGNFPPRFSGLQFPNYSSELNVNALELDDSALYLCASSLGQANYGYTFGSGTRLTVV.

This chain joins TRBV30 and TRBJ1-1, with a tentative D call TRBD1 (6 bases). CDR1 and CDR2 from the germline V gene are GTSNPN and SVGIG (reference sequence). This CDR3 has 12 residues. Deletions cut 1 base from V and 3 bases from J, with 6 bases between. The CDR3 DNA reads TGTGCCTGGAGTGCAGGGGACACTGAAGCTTTCTTT. Residues: CAWSAGDTEAFF.

The count of this clone is one. The chain has TRBV19 and TRBJ1-6; D might be TRBD1 (5 bases). This CDR3 comprises 13 residues. CDR1 and CDR2 from the germline V gene are LNHDA and SQIVND (reference sequence). The V and J ends lost 7 bases and 7 bases respectively, with 11 bases between them. CDR3 in amino acids: CASKGTQNSPLHF. In nucleotides, the CDR3 is TGTGCCAGTAAAGGGACTCAAAATTCACCCCTCCACTTT.

The chain couples TRBV6-5 to TRBJ1-2; D is ambiguous. The germline gives CDR1 MNHEY, CDR2 SVGAGI. V lost 2 bases and J 2 bases, leaving 12 bases between the germline ends. The CDR3 spans 15 residues. CDR3 sequence (DNA): TGTGCCAGCAGTTACAGCGTGTTGGAGAACTATGGCTACACCTTC. The encoded protein is CASSYSVLENYGYTF.